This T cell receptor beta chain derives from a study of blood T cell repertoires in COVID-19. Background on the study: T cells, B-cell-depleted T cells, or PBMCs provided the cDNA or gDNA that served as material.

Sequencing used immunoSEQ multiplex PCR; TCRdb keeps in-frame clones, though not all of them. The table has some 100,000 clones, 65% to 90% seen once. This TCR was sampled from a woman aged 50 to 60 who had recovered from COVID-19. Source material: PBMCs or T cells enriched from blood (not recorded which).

Written as DNA, the CDR3 is TGTGCCAGCAGCCCCGGGGGGACCTCTAATGAAAAACTGTTTTTT. The encoded protein is CASSPGGTSNEKLFF. V is TRBV28 and J is TRBJ1-4, with D possibly TRBD1 on 5 matching bases. Per the germline V gene, CDR1 is MDHEN and CDR2 is SYDVKM. Trimming took off 6 bases at V and 3 bases at J, with 14 bases between the two ends. The CDR3 loop spans 15 amino acids.